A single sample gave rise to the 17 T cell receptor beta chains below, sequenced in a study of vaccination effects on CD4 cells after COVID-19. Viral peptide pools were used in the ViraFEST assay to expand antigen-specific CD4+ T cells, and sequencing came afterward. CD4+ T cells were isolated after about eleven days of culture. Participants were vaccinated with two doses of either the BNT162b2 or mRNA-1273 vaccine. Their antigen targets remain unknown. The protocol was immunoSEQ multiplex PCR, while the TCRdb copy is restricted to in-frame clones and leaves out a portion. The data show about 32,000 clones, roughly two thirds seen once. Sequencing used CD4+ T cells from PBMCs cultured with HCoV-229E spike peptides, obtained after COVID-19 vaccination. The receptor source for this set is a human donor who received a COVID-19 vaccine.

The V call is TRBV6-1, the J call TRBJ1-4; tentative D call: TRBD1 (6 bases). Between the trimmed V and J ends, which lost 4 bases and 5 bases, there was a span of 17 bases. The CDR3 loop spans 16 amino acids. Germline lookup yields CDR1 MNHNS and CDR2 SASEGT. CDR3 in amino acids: CASSVNDPRGNEKLFF. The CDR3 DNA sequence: TGTGCCAGCAGTGTCAACGACCCGAGGGGGAATGAAAAACTGTTTTTT.

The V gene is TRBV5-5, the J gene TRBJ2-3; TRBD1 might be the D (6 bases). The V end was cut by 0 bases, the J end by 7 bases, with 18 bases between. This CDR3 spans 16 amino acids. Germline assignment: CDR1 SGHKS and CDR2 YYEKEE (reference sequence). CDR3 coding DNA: TGTGCCAGCAGCTTGGGGGGGCGTTTGGGGTTCAATACGCAGTATTTT. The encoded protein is CASSLGGRLGFNTQYF.

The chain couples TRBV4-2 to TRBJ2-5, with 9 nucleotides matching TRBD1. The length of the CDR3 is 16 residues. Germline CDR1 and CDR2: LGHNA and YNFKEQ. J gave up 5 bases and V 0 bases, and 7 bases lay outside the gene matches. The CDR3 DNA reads TGTGCCAGCAGCCAAGACGACGGGACAGGGTCGGAGACCCAGTACTTC. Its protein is CASSQDDGTGSETQYF.

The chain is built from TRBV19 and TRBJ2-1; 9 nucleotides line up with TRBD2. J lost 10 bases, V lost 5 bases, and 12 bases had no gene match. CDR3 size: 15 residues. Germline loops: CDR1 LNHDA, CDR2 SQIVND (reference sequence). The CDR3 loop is CASSSDGGGAREQFF. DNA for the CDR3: TGTGCCAGTAGTTCCGACGGCGGGGGGGCGCGGGAGCAGTTCTTC.

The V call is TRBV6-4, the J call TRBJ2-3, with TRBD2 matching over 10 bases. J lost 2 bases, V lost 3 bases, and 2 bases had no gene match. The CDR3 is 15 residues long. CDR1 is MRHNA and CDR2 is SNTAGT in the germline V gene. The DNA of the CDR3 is TGTGCCAGCAGTGAAAGCGGGGGGGCCACAGATACGCAGTATTTT. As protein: CASSESGGATDTQYF.

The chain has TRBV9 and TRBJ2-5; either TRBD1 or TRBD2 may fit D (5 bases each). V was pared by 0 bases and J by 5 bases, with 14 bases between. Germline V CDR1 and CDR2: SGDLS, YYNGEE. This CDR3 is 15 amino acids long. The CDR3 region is CASSVGDQPVETQYF. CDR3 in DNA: TGTGCCAGCAGCGTAGGGGACCAACCCGTGGAGACCCAGTACTTC. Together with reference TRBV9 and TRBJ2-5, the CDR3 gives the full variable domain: DSGVTQTPKHLITATGQRVTLRCSPRSGDLSVYWYQQSLDQGLQFLIQYYNGEERAKGNILERFSAQQFPDLHSELNLSSLELGDSALYFCASSVGDQPVETQYFGPGTRLLVL.

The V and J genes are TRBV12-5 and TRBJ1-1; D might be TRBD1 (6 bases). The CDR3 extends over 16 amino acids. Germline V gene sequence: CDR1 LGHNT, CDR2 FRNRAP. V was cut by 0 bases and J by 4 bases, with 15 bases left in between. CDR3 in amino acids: CASGLVGGQVGTEAFF. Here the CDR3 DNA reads TGTGCTAGTGGTTTGGTAGGGGGTCAGGTGGGCACTGAAGCTTTCTTT.

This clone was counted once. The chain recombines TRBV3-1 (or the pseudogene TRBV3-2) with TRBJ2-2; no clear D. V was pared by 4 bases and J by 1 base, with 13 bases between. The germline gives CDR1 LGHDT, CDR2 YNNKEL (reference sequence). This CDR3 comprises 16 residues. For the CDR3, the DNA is TGTGCCAGCAGCCCCCGCTGGCCAGGGAACACCGGGGAGCTGTTTTTT. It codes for CASSPRWPGNTGELFF.

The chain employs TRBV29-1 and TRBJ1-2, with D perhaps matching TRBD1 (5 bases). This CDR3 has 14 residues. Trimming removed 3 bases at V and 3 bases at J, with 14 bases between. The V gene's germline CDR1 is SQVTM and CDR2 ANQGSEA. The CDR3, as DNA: TGCAGCGTTGACGCGTCAGGGAAAGACTATGGCTACACCTTC. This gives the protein CSVDASGKDYGYTF. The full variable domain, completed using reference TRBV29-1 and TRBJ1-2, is SAVISQKPSRDICQRGTSLTIQCQVDSQVTMMFWYRQQPGQSLTLIATANQGSEATYESGFVIDKFPISRPNLTFSTLTVSNMSPEDSSIYLCSVDASGKDYGYTFGSGTRLTVV.

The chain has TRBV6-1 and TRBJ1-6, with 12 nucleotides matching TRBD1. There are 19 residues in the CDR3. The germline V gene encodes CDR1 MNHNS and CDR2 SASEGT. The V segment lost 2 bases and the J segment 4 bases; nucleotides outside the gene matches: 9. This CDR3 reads CASSELPGQGAIYNSPLHF. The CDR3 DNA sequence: TGTGCCAGCAGTGAACTCCCGGGACAGGGGGCGATTTATAATTCACCCCTCCACTTT.

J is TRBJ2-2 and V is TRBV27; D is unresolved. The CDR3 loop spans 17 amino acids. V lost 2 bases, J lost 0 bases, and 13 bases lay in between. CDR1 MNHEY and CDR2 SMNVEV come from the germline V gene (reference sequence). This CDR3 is CASSLIRLRTNTGELFF. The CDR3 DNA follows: TGTGCCAGCAGTTTAATACGGCTGCGAACGAACACCGGGGAGCTGTTTTTT.

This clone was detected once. The CDR3: CASSLEGSYGYTF. CDR3 DNA: TGTGCCAGCAGTTTAGAGGGTAGCTATGGCTACACCTTC. The chain is built from TRBV12-3 or TRBV12-4 and TRBJ1-2; D is unresolved. The CDR3 has 13 amino acids. Trimming left V 1 base short and J 4 bases short, with 7 bases between.

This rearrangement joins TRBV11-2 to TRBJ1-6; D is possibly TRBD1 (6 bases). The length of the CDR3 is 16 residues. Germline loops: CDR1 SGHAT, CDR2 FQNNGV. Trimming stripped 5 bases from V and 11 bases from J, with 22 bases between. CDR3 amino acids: CASSLTNAGVMTPLHF. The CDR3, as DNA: TGTGCCAGCAGCCTGACAAACGCAGGGGTCATGACACCCCTCCACTTT.

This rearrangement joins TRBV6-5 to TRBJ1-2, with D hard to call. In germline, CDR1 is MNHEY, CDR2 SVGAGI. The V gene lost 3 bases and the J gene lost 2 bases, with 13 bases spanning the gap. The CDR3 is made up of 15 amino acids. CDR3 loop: CASSYTAGRNYGYTF. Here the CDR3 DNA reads TGTGCCAGCAGTTATACCGCCGGGAGAAACTATGGCTACACCTTC.

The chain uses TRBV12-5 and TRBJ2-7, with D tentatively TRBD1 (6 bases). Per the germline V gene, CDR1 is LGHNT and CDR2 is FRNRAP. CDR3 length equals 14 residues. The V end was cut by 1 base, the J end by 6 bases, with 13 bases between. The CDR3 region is CASGLAQGTSEQYF. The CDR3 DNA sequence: TGTGCTAGTGGTTTGGCGCAGGGGACCTCCGAGCAGTACTTC. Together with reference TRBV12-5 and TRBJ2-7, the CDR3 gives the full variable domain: DARVTQTPRHKVTEMGQEVTMRCQPILGHNTVFWYRQTMMQGLELLAYFRNRAPLDDSGMPKDRFSAEMPDATLATLKIQPSEPRDSAVYFCASGLAQGTSEQYFGPGTRLTVT.

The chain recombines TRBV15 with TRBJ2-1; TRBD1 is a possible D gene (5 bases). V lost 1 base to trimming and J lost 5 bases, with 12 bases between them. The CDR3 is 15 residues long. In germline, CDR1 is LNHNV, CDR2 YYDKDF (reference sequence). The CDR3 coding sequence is TGTGCCACCAGCAGAGCAAGGGGTAGGAACAATGAGCAGTTCTTC. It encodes CATSRARGRNNEQFF.

The CDR3 loop reads CASSFQGNEQFF. CDR3 bases: TGTGCCAGCAGCTTCCAAGGCAATGAGCAGTTCTTC. This chain connects TRBV11-2 to TRBJ2-1; D not resolved. The CDR3 length is 12 residues. V dropped 3 bases and J dropped 6 bases, with 6 bases sitting between them. Per germline, CDR1 SGHAT and CDR2 FQNNGV.